This is a list of T cell receptor beta chains from one sample in a study of neurological immune-mediated disorders. TCRdb reanalysed the 5' RACE reads using MiXCR and keeps one entry per CDR3 protein. Here the sample spans 66,000 or so distinct CDR3 sequences, around 5.5% being singletons. The sequenced sample was PBMCs. The source of these receptors is a woman in her 30s with multiple sclerosis. The CDR3 runs from the conserved cysteine through the conserved F or W.

CDR3 protein,V gene
CASSSAAGETQYF,TRBV5-1
CASSLRTSGGTDTQYF,TRBV5-1
CASSLGPGREKLFF,TRBV7-2
CSASQTGGTSPLHF,TRBV20-1
CASSLGPVMNTEAFF,TRBV7-2
CSARGGSSYNSPLHF,TRBV20-1
CASSSSGTPKYEQYF,TRBV5-6
CASCAVEGTEAFF,TRBV5-1
CASSLNGNTIYF,TRBV13
CASSFPPTPTGGTYNEQFF,TRBV11-2
CASSRLDGRNSPLHF,TRBV6-5
CSAAHFYNEQFF,TRBV20-1
CASSFVGSQETQYF,TRBV7-2
CASSFGRITGELFF,TRBV12-3/TRBV12-4
CASSLEVSSNQPQHF,TRBV7-2
CSVEETGERPGELFF,TRBV29-1
CASSTSVQGTILDTEAFF,TRBV5-5
CASSQDRGPYEQYF,TRBV4-1
CASSSTSGVSTQYF,TRBV27
CSARLVETQYF,TRBV20-1
CSAGGAGSQPQHF,TRBV29-1
CASQGTARRINEKLFF,TRBV5-1
CASSARGQGPYEQYF,TRBV2
CASWSVPGYTF,TRBV6-6
CASSGSLPVQYF,TRBV5-6
CASSLARWRTGELFF,TRBV7-4
CASSTGTGRNEQYF,TRBV27
CSALQGATNEKLFF,TRBV20-1
CASSPSQGQNSDGYTF,TRBV18
CASSDRGTDTQYF,TRBV10-2
CASSRQIAKNIQYF,TRBV5-8
CASSARRYGYTF,TRBV25-1
CASSGQGGTDTQYF,TRBV5-1
CASSGTVSYNEQFF,TRBV2
CATSPGTSAAYEQYF,TRBV28
CASSFQETQYF,TRBV5-1
CASIGDRVNTEAFF,TRBV7-9
CATTPASGVQETQYF,TRBV10-3
CASSQSTTYNEQFF,TRBV5-1
CASSLAGQGGQPQHF,TRBV5-1
CASSYSSGQRNQPQNF,TRBV28
CATSRGQDSPLNF,TRBV15
CASSLEGRHPTSNYGYTF,TRBV7-6
CASTSQDEAFF,TRBV12-3/TRBV12-4
CASGSSGGYNEQFF,TRBV5-1
CSVGAREGVAFF,TRBV29-1
CASSWIAVEQFF,TRBV7-2
CASMRGGTDTQYF,TRBV2
CASSLLVITDTQYF,TRBV7-2
CASTTGTASYEQYF,TRBV5-1
CASSPLGVRNTEAFF,TRBV5-1
CASSYGGALGEQFF,TRBV6-5
CASTTVYNSPLHF,TRBV27
CSASLAVDNEQFF,TRBV20-1
CASSYNRGYTEAFF,TRBV7-9